This passage covers 31 T cell receptor beta chains from one sample sequenced in a study of T cell repertoires in cytomegalovirus infection. TCRdb itself ran the reads through MiXCR, one entry per CDR3 protein. The sample holds around 300,000 distinct CDR3 sequences, about 25% seen once. The sequencing input was PBMCs. These receptor sequences come from a human donor in good health (CMV status not recorded). Some clones in this sample may be carry-over from other donors' samples.

This clonotype showed up just a few times. V and J are TRBV6-1 and TRBJ2-5; 8 nucleotides match TRBD2. CDR1 is MNHNS and CDR2 is SASEGT in the germline V gene. Trimming cost V 6 bases and J 6 bases; bases outside gene matches: 9. The CDR3 has 14 residues. The CDR3 loop reads CASRISGGGQTQYF. For the CDR3, the DNA is TGTGCCAGCAGGATCAGCGGGGGAGGGCAGACCCAGTACTTC.

The gene calls are TRBV29-1 and TRBJ2-7; D gene uncertain. This CDR3 region has 12 residues. Germline CDR1 SQVTM, CDR2 ANQGSEA. Trimming pared 5 bases from V and 4 bases from J, leaving 12 bases between. The CDR3 is CSVRNSIYEQYF. In DNA form, the CDR3 reads TGCAGCGTTCGAAACAGCATTTACGAGCAGTACTTC.

This clonotype was counted ten times or more. The chain has TRBV7-2 and TRBJ1-5; no clear D. The germline V gene encodes CDR1 SGHTA and CDR2 FQGNSA. The V end was cut by 2 bases, the J end by 0 bases, with 8 bases between. The CDR3 loop spans 15 amino acids. CDR3 sequence (DNA): TGTGCCAGCAGCTTACAATTTGCTAGCAATCAGCCCCAGCATTTT. As protein: CASSLQFASNQPQHF.

This clonotype appeared a few times. This sequence joins TRBV20-1 and TRBJ2-6; D is unresolved. With 3 bases removed from V and 0 bases from J, the gap between germline ends came to 12 bases. This CDR3 has 16 residues. Germline-derived CDR1 and CDR2 are DFQATT and SNEGSKA (reference sequence). CDR3: CSASFDPSSGANVLTF. The CDR3 nucleotides read TGCAGTGCTAGCTTCGACCCATCCTCTGGGGCCAACGTCCTGACTTTC.

The chain uses TRBV11-3 and TRBJ2-4, with a tentative D call TRBD1 (6 bases). From germline, CDR1 is SGHNT and CDR2 YENEEA. The CDR3 spans 13 residues. V lost 5 bases to trimming and J lost 9 bases, with 14 bases between them. DNA of the CDR3: TGTGCCAGCAGCGGGACAACGATGGGCATTCAGTACTTC. It is translated as CASSGTTMGIQYF.

The sample holds many counts of this clonotype. The V and J genes are TRBV5-4 and TRBJ2-7; TRBD1 matches 8 bases. J gave up 6 bases and V 4 bases, and 12 bases lay outside the gene matches. Germline V gene lookup returns CDR1 SGHNT and CDR2 YYREEE (reference sequence). This CDR3 contains 15 residues. CDR3 sequence (DNA): TGTGCCAGCAGCGAACCGATAAAGGACAGGGTCGAGCAGTACTTC. Its translation is CASSEPIKDRVEQYF.

This clonotype was counted at least ten times. The rearrangement joins TRBV7-2 to TRBJ1-5, with 7 bases lining up with TRBD1. This CDR3 contains 15 residues. The V segment lost 5 bases and the J segment 2 bases; nucleotides outside the gene matches: 6. The germline V gene has CDR1 SGHTA and CDR2 FQGNSA. The CDR3 DNA is TGTGCCAGCAGCCGCCCCCAGGGGGGCAATCAGCCCCAGCATTTT. Encoded protein: CASSRPQGGNQPQHF.

As to this clonotype: At one of its ends the junction is not consistent with the germline gene, which may arise from a read error. The chain recombines TRBV6-4 with TRBJ1-6; maybe TRBD1 (5 bases). Germline lookup yields CDR1 MRHNA and CDR2 SNTAGT. The CDR3 is made up of 13 amino acids. The CDR3 DNA sequence: TGTACCAGCAGTGACGGGGACTTCGGCAGATTAATCTTT. Amino acid sequence: CTSSDGDFGRLIF.

This clonotype was seen repeatedly, ten times or more. DNA for the CDR3: TGTGCCAGCAGCTTAGTAAACATTCAGTACTTC. This codes for CASSLVNIQYF. The V call is TRBV11-2, the J call TRBJ2-4; D unresolved. Per the germline V gene, CDR1 is SGHAT and CDR2 is FQNNGV. V lost 1 base, J lost 6 bases, and 1 base lay in between. The CDR3 contains 11 residues.

This chain joins TRBV6-5 and TRBJ2-7, with D maybe TRBD2 (5 bases). The CDR3 loop spans 15 amino acids. Germline V gene lookup returns CDR1 MNHEY and CDR2 SVGAGI. Trimming pared 2 bases from V and 7 bases from J, leaving 18 bases between. The CDR3 DNA reads as TGTGCCAGCAGTTACGGAACATCCACCCCGGGGGAGCAGTACTTC. Translation: CASSYGTSTPGEQYF.

This chain connects TRBV5-1 to TRBJ2-3; D is uncertain. V was clipped by 0 bases and J by 0 bases, with 8 bases between them. This CDR3 has 15 amino acids. The germline V gene encodes CDR1 SGHRS and CDR2 YFSETQ. CDR3 protein: CASSLEEFSTDTQYF. DNA of the CDR3: TGCGCCAGCAGCTTGGAAGAGTTTAGCACAGATACGCAGTATTTT.

V usage is TRBV5-4 and J usage is TRBJ2-7; TRBD2 matches at 14 bases. Germline V gene sequence: CDR1 SGHNT, CDR2 YYREEE (reference sequence). There are 16 residues in the CDR3. V was pared by 1 base and J by 9 bases, with 9 bases of the junction left unmatched. The CDR3 protein is CASSLSGTSGSKTQYF. CDR3 in DNA: TGTGCCAGCAGCTTGTCCGGGACTAGCGGGAGTAAGACGCAGTACTTC.

This clonotype was seen at least ten times. This chain links TRBV12-3 or TRBV12-4 with TRBJ2-5; tentatively, D is TRBD2 (6 bases). The V end was cut by 1 base, the J end by 2 bases, with 11 bases between. The CDR3 loop spans 15 amino acids. As DNA, the CDR3 is TGTGCCAGCAGTTTAGGGGGACTGTTACAAGAGACCCAGTACTTC. Protein sequence: CASSLGGLLQETQYF.

The table lists this clonotype with many counts. The J gene is TRBJ1-4, the V gene TRBV7-2; the match to TRBD1 covers 7 bases. This CDR3 has 15 residues. Germline V gene sequence: CDR1 SGHTA, CDR2 FQGNSA. J lost 7 bases, V lost 4 bases, and 9 bases had no gene match. The CDR3 DNA reads as TGTGCCAGCAGCTCCCTACAGGGGATCGGTGAAAAACTGTTTTTT. It specifies CASSSLQGIGEKLFF.

J is TRBJ2-5 and V is TRBV20-1; TRBD2 aligns across 10 bases. Per the germline V gene, CDR1 is DFQATT and CDR2 is SNEGSKA (reference sequence). V lost 1 base and J lost 5; bases outside the gene matches: 4. The CDR3 length is 14 residues. The CDR3 nucleotides are TGCAGTGCTAGAGTAGCGGGGGGTCGCGAGACCCAGTACTTC. Amino acid sequence: CSARVAGGRETQYF.

The chain employs TRBV20-1 and TRBJ1-1, with no clear D. Germline V gene sequence: CDR1 DFQATT, CDR2 SNEGSKA (reference sequence). The V gene lost 6 bases and the J gene lost 4 bases, with 15 bases spanning the gap. The CDR3 has 13 residues. This CDR3 reads CSAPSGTSTEAFF. The CDR3 DNA follows: TGCAGTGCCCCGAGCGGCACTAGCACTGAAGCTTTCTTT.

V usage is TRBV12-3 or TRBV12-4 and J usage is TRBJ1-2; TRBD1 is a possible D gene (6 bases). The CDR3 extends over 13 amino acids. V was trimmed by 1 base and J by 8 bases, leaving 11 bases between them. CDR3 residues: CASSLGQAMGYTF. The CDR3 DNA reads TGTGCCAGCAGTTTAGGACAGGCGATGGGCTACACCTTC.

This clonotype was observed a handful of times. V usage is TRBV20-1 and J usage is TRBJ2-7; TRBD2 matches 8 bases. This CDR3 is 14 amino acids long. J lost 3 bases, V lost 5 bases, and 9 bases had no gene match. Germline V gene sequence: CDR1 DFQATT, CDR2 SNEGSKA (reference sequence). In nucleotides, the CDR3 is TGCAGTGCTCCCGGGGTAGCGGGACGCTACGAGCAGTACTTC. This gives the protein CSAPGVAGRYEQYF.

This clonotype was counted ten times or more. The chain recombines TRBV7-2 with TRBJ2-7, with TRBD1 as a possible D gene (6 bases). Germline loops: CDR1 SGHTA, CDR2 FQGNSA. CDR3 length: 14 residues. Between the trimmed V and J ends, which lost 5 bases and 3 bases, there was a span of 14 bases. CDR3 nucleotide sequence: TGTGCCAGCAGCGCAACTACAGGGAGCTACGAGCAGTACTTC. Protein product: CASSATTGSYEQYF.

This clonotype was seen only a few times. This chain links TRBV5-1 with TRBJ2-1, with 9 bases aligning to TRBD1. Germline CDR1 SGHRS, CDR2 YFSETQ. The junction had 8 bases not matched to a gene; V was cut back by 3 bases and J by 7 bases. The CDR3 loop spans 15 amino acids. This CDR3 is CASSWIGTGWNEQFF. CDR3 sequence (DNA): TGCGCCAGCAGCTGGATTGGGACAGGGTGGAATGAGCAGTTCTTC.

The chain is built from TRBV2 and TRBJ2-2; 12 positions match TRBD1. The germline V gene has CDR1 SNHLY and CDR2 FYNNEI. The V and J ends lost 8 bases and 2 bases, in that order; junction bases with no gene match: 3. CDR3 length: 15 amino acids. CDR3: CASLGQGANTGELFF. As DNA, the CDR3 is TGTGCCAGCCTGGGACAGGGGGCAAACACCGGGGAGCTGTTTTTT.

The chain has TRBV28 and TRBJ2-7; D might be TRBD2 (5 bases). The V end was cut by 4 bases, the J end by 2 bases, with 12 bases between. Germline CDR1 MDHEN, CDR2 SYDVKM. The CDR3 sequence is 14 residues long. In nucleotides, the CDR3 is TGTGCCAGCAGTTCCTGGACTCCGCCCTACGAGCAGTACTTC. Its protein product is CASSSWTPPYEQYF.

The CDR3, as DNA: TGTGCCAGCAGTTTAGGAGGTGGAGAGGATGACCAGTACTTC. This translates into CASSLGGGEDDQYF. The chain employs TRBV28 and TRBJ2-5, with a tentative D call TRBD2 (5 bases). The CDR3 length is 14 residues. Germline CDR1 MDHEN, CDR2 SYDVKM. The germline V and J ends were trimmed by 2 bases and 10 bases, with 17 bases remaining between them.

The chain recombines TRBV11-3 with TRBJ2-3, with D tentatively TRBD2 (6 bases). The CDR3 loop spans 15 amino acids. The V and J ends lost 0 bases and 6 bases respectively, with 13 bases between them. From germline, CDR1 is SGHNT and CDR2 YENEEA. CDR3 region: CASSLDRGRGDTQYF. As DNA, the CDR3 is TGTGCCAGCAGCTTAGATCGTGGACGGGGGGATACGCAGTATTTT.

This clonotype was observed a few times. The rearrangement links TRBV28 to TRBJ2-1; D unclear. CDR3 length equals 12 residues. Germline V CDR1 and CDR2: MDHEN, SYDVKM. Trimming removed 3 bases at V and 14 bases at J, with 14 bases between. This CDR3 reads CASSFLVSRKFF. CDR3 sequence (DNA): TGTGCCAGCAGTTTCCTGGTTTCTCGGAAGTTCTTC.

This clonotype was found many times. The rearrangement uses TRBV28 and TRBJ2-3, with 13 positions matching TRBD2. J was trimmed by 4 bases and V by 3 bases; bases with no gene match: 25. Germline V CDR1 and CDR2: MDHEN, SYDVKM. The CDR3 length is 23 residues. The CDR3 sequence is CASSFISLWSGLAGDLAPDTQYF. CDR3 nucleotides: TGTGCCAGCAGTTTTATCTCCCTATGGTCAGGACTAGCGGGAGACCTGGCCCCAGATACGCAGTATTTT.

This chain uses TRBV28 with TRBJ2-3, with D possibly being TRBD1 (6 bases). Trimming left V 6 bases short and J 2 bases short, with 15 bases between. The CDR3 runs 15 residues. Germline V lookup: CDR1 MDHEN, CDR2 SYDVKM. CDR3 in DNA: TGTGCCAGCAGGGACGGGACACAGAACACAGATACGCAGTATTTT. Translation: CASRDGTQNTDTQYF.

The sample holds a few counts of this clonotype. The rearrangement joins TRBV5-1 to TRBJ2-5; 8 bases agree with TRBD1. Germline CDR1 is SGHRS and CDR2 is YFSETQ. This CDR3 is built from 16 residues. Trimming removed 6 bases from V and 0 bases from J; junction bases left unmatched: 10. The CDR3 here is CASNFDRGPDQETQYF. The CDR3 DNA reads TGCGCCAGCAACTTTGACAGGGGACCGGACCAAGAGACCCAGTACTTC.

This clonotype was detected a few times. The chain combines TRBV20-1 with TRBJ2-3; D unresolved. Between the trimmed V and J ends, which lost 2 bases and 2 bases, there was a span of 14 bases. CDR1 DFQATT and CDR2 SNEGSKA come from the germline V gene (reference sequence). The CDR3 runs to 15 residues. The CDR3 DNA is TGCAGTGCTAGATGGCAGGCCAGCCCCACAGATACGCAGTATTTT. This gives the protein CSARWQASPTDTQYF.

This clonotype was counted only a few times. The rearrangement joins TRBV20-1 to TRBJ2-1, with 8 bases that match TRBD1. The CDR3 contains 10 residues. CDR1 is DFQATT, CDR2 SNEGSKA, per germline (reference sequence). The V and J ends lost 4 bases and 12 bases, in that order; junction bases with no gene match: 2. CDR3 protein: CSATDRAQFF. In nucleotides, the CDR3 is TGCAGTGCTACGGACAGGGCGCAGTTCTTC.

V and J are TRBV2 and TRBJ2-5; D call uncertain. Germline V gives CDR1 SNHLY, CDR2 FYNNEI. With 6 bases removed from V and 7 bases from J, the gap between germline ends came to 18 bases. The CDR3 is 14 residues long. CDR3 loop: CASRVLGSTGTQYF. The CDR3 region has the DNA TGTGCCAGCAGGGTCCTGGGCAGCACTGGGACCCAGTACTTC. Full variable domain (remainder filled in from reference TRBV2 and TRBJ2-5): EPEVTQTPSHQVTQMGQEVILRCVPISNHLYFYWYRQILGQKVEFLVSFYNNEISEKSEIFDDQFSVERPDGSNFTLKIRSTKLEDSAMYFCASRVLGSTGTQYFGPGTRLLVL.